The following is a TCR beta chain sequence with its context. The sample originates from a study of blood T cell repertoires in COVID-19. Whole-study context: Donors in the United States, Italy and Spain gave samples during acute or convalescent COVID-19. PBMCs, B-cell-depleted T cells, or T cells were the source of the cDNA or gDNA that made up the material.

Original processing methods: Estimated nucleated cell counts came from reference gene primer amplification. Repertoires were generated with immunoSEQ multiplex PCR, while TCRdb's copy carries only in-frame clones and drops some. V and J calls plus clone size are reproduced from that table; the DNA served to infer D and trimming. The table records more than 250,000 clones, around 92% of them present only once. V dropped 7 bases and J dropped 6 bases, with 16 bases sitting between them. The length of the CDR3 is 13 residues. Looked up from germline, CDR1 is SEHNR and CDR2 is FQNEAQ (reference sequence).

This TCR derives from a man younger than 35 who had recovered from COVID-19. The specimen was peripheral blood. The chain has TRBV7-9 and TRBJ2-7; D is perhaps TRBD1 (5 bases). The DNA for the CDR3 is TGTGCCAGCATCCTCGGCAGGGAAGGCGAGCAGTACTTC. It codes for CASILGREGEQYF.